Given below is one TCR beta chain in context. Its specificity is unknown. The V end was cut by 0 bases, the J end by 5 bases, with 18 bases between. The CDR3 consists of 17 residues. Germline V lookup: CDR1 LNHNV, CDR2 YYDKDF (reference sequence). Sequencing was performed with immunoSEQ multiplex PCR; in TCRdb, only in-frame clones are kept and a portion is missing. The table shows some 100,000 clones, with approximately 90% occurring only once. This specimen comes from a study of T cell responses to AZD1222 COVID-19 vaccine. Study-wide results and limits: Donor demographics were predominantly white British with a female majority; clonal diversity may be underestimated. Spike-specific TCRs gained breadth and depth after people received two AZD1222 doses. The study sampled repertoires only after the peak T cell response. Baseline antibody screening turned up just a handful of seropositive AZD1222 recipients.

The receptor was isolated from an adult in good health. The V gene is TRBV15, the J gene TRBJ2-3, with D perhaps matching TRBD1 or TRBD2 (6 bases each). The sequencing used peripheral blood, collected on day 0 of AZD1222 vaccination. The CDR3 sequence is CATSRDVGGFRRDTQYF. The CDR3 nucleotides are TGTGCCACCAGCAGAGATGTCGGGGGCTTTCGAAGAGATACGCAGTATTTT.